Listed below are T cell receptor beta chains from one sample, sequenced in a study of blood T cell repertoires in COVID-19. The method was immunoSEQ multiplex PCR; TCRdb's version includes in-frame clones alone and lacks a portion of them. The data show a few hundred thousand clones, with over 85% seen just once and roughly 0.76% held by the top ten. Input material: peripheral blood. These receptors were taken from a man younger than 35 with COVID-19, enrolled during active disease. Each CDR3 is given with its conserved first and last residue. D genes are given only for firm matches. Rows may omit the clone size; those that give it use once, few, many or a size class.

v_call: TRBV28; d_call: -; j_call: TRBJ1-3; clone_size: -; cdr3_nt: TGTGCCAGCAGTTTACTGGGGAGGACTGGAAACACCATATATTTT; cdr3_aa: CASSLLGRTGNTIYF
v_call: TRBV5-1; d_call: -; j_call: TRBJ1-1; clone_size: once; cdr3_nt: TGCGCCAGCAGCTTAGAAGGAGCTGTGAACACTGAAGCTTTCTTT; cdr3_aa: CASSLEGAVNTEAFF
v_call: TRBV2; d_call: TRBD2; j_call: TRBJ2-5; clone_size: -; cdr3_nt: TGTGCCAGCAGTGAAGCGCTTCTGCGGGGGGGCCGCGAGACCCAGTACTTC; cdr3_aa: CASSEALLRGGRETQYF
v_call: TRBV25-1; d_call: -; j_call: TRBJ2-7; clone_size: -; cdr3_nt: TGTGCCAGCAGTGGCGTCCGCTACGAGCAGTACTTC; cdr3_aa: CASSGVRYEQYF
v_call: TRBV20-1; d_call: TRBD2; j_call: TRBJ2-1; clone_size: -; cdr3_nt: TGCAGTGCTAGTTCTAGCGGGGGGCCTGGGGTCTACAATGAGCAGTTCTTC; cdr3_aa: CSASSSGGPGVYNEQFF
v_call: TRBV2; d_call: -; j_call: TRBJ1-6; clone_size: -; cdr3_nt: TGTGCCAGCAGTAGAGAAGGGGCTGAAAATTCACCCCTCCACTTT; cdr3_aa: CASSREGAENSPLHF
v_call: TRBV18; d_call: TRBD2; j_call: TRBJ2-3; clone_size: -; cdr3_nt: TGTGCCAGCTCACCAATAACTAGCGGGACAGATACGCAGTATTTT; cdr3_aa: CASSPITSGTDTQYF
v_call: TRBV24-1; d_call: -; j_call: TRBJ2-1; clone_size: -; cdr3_nt: TGTGCCACCAGTGATTTCCCAGGGGATGAGCAGTTCTTC; cdr3_aa: CATSDFPGDEQFF
v_call: TRBV6-4; d_call: TRBD2; j_call: TRBJ2-4; clone_size: -; cdr3_nt: TGTGCCAGCATTCTAGCGGGGCTGTTGCTAGCCAAAAACATTCAGTACTTC; cdr3_aa: CASILAGLLLAKNIQYF
v_call: TRBV6-6; d_call: TRBD1; j_call: TRBJ2-1; clone_size: -; cdr3_nt: TGTGCCAGCAGTCGTGGGACAGACAATGAGCAGTTCTTC; cdr3_aa: CASSRGTDNEQFF
v_call: TRBV6-5; d_call: TRBD1; j_call: TRBJ1-2; clone_size: -; cdr3_nt: TGTGCCAGCAGTTACTCGGCAGGGGGCGGCTACACCTTC; cdr3_aa: CASSYSAGGGYTF
v_call: TRBV5-1; d_call: TRBD1; j_call: TRBJ1-3; clone_size: -; cdr3_nt: TGCGCCAGCAGCCCCGGGACAGAGGGAAACACCATATATTTT; cdr3_aa: CASSPGTEGNTIYF
v_call: TRBV5-1; d_call: -; j_call: TRBJ2-1; clone_size: once; cdr3_nt: TGCGCCAGCAGCGGGCAGGGGCAAGCTGATGAGCAGTTCTTC; cdr3_aa: CASSGQGQADEQFF
v_call: TRBV3-1/TRBV3-2; d_call: -; j_call: TRBJ2-5; clone_size: -; cdr3_nt: TGTGCCAGCAGCCAAGATCCGGCTGGAGGGACCCAGTACTTC; cdr3_aa: CASSQDPAGGTQYF
v_call: TRBV19; d_call: -; j_call: TRBJ2-5; clone_size: once; cdr3_nt: TGTGCCAGTAGTACCGAGCCAGGGGGGCAAGAGACCCAGTACTTC; cdr3_aa: CASSTEPGGQETQYF
v_call: TRBV15; d_call: -; j_call: TRBJ1-2; clone_size: many; cdr3_nt: TGTGCCACCGCCCTCCACACCGACAGTAACTATGGCTACACCTTC; cdr3_aa: CATALHTDSNYGYTF
v_call: TRBV5-4; d_call: -; j_call: TRBJ2-6; clone_size: -; cdr3_nt: TGTGCCAGCAGCTTCCGCTCTGGGGCCAACGTCCTGACTTTC; cdr3_aa: CASSFRSGANVLTF
v_call: TRBV7-2; d_call: TRBD2; j_call: TRBJ2-5; clone_size: -; cdr3_nt: TGTGCCAGCAGTTTACTAGCGGGGTTACAAGAGACCCAGTACTTC; cdr3_aa: CASSLLAGLQETQYF
v_call: TRBV9; d_call: TRBD2; j_call: TRBJ2-1; clone_size: -; cdr3_nt: TGTGCCAGCAGCGTAGGGGGACTAGCGGGGGACAATGAGCAGTTCTTC; cdr3_aa: CASSVGGLAGDNEQFF
v_call: TRBV2; d_call: TRBD2; j_call: TRBJ2-7; clone_size: -; cdr3_nt: TGTGCCAGCCGAGCTAGCGGGAGTTACGAGCAGTACTTC; cdr3_aa: CASRASGSYEQYF
v_call: TRBV11-2; d_call: -; j_call: TRBJ2-6; clone_size: -; cdr3_nt: TGTGCCAGCAGCTTTATTGGCACTGGGGCCAACGTCCTGACTTTC; cdr3_aa: CASSFIGTGANVLTF
v_call: TRBV7-8; d_call: TRBD1; j_call: TRBJ1-4; clone_size: once; cdr3_nt: TGTGCCAGCACTTTTAGGACAGGCGACGGTTCTAATGAAAAACTGTTTTTT; cdr3_aa: CASTFRTGDGSNEKLFF
v_call: TRBV5-1; d_call: TRBD2; j_call: TRBJ2-3; clone_size: -; cdr3_nt: TGCGCCAGCAGCTTGGTAGCGGGAGGGCCGGATACGCAGTATTTT; cdr3_aa: CASSLVAGGPDTQYF
v_call: TRBV24-1; d_call: TRBD2; j_call: TRBJ2-3; clone_size: -; cdr3_nt: TGTGCCACCAGTGATCGTAAAGCGGGAGGGCCGGATACGCAGTATTTT; cdr3_aa: CATSDRKAGGPDTQYF
v_call: TRBV18; d_call: -; j_call: TRBJ2-5; clone_size: -; cdr3_nt: TGTGCCAGCTCACCAAGTAGTATTGAGACCCAGTACTTC; cdr3_aa: CASSPSSIETQYF
v_call: TRBV5-6; d_call: TRBD2; j_call: TRBJ2-7; clone_size: once; cdr3_nt: TGTGCCAGCAGCTTGGGGACTAGCGTAGCCTACGAGCAGTACTTC; cdr3_aa: CASSLGTSVAYEQYF
v_call: TRBV21-1; d_call: -; j_call: TRBJ1-1; clone_size: -; cdr3_nt: TGTGCCAGCAGCTTCCCTACAGGGAGAATGAACACTGAAGCTTTCTTT; cdr3_aa: CASSFPTGRMNTEAFF
v_call: TRBV25-1; d_call: TRBD1; j_call: TRBJ1-2; clone_size: -; cdr3_nt: TGTGCCAGCAGTGATCGAGGACAGGGGGCTGGCTACACCTTC; cdr3_aa: CASSDRGQGAGYTF
v_call: TRBV4-2; d_call: -; j_call: TRBJ2-7; clone_size: few; cdr3_nt: TGTGCCAGCAGCCCCGCAGGGGAATCCTACGAGCAGTACTTC; cdr3_aa: CASSPAGESYEQYF